This is a list of T cell receptor beta chains from one sample in a study of OX40 agonist ivuxolimab in advanced cancers. Clones were read by immunoSEQ multiplex PCR, and TCRdb kept only the in-frame ones, dropping some. Of approximately 22,000 clones listed, around 80% were seen once; the top ten hold approximately 26%. Sample: CD4+ or CD8+ T cells sorted from blood, taken in a trial of the OX40 agonist ivuxolimab. These receptors were collected from an adult with an advanced solid tumor such as melanoma, head and neck, liver or kidney cancer. The CDR3 runs from the conserved cysteine through the conserved F or W. Each record gives: clone size, D gene, V gene, J gene, CDR3 protein, CDR3 DNA. D genes are given only for firm matches. Size is omitted from some rows. Given values are once, few, many or a class for expanded clones.

>few|.|TRBV5-1|TRBJ1-1
CASSAPGRDTEAFF
TGCGCCAGCAGCGCACCCGGGCGGGACACTGAAGCTTTCTTT
>.|.|TRBV28|TRBJ1-2
CASSFEGWGYGYTF
TGTGCCAGCAGTTTCGAGGGGTGGGGCTATGGCTACACCTTC
>once|TRBD1|TRBV2|TRBJ1-4
CASSEAHQTGFDEKLFF
TGTGCCAGCAGTGAAGCGCACCAGACAGGGTTCGATGAAAAACTGTTTTTT
>once|TRBD1|TRBV7-9|TRBJ2-7
CASTAGQGISYEQYF
TGTGCCAGCACCGCGGGACAGGGAATTTCCTACGAGCAGTACTTC
>.|TRBD2|TRBV4-1|TRBJ2-5
CASSQAGTIEETQYF
TGCGCCAGCAGCCAAGCCGGGACTATCGAAGAGACCCAGTACTTC
>.|.|TRBV11-2|TRBJ2-7
CASSLGRLYEQYF
TGTGCCAGCAGCTTAGGACGGCTCTACGAGCAGTACTTC
>.|TRBD2|TRBV5-6|TRBJ2-5
CASSLVLAGVGETQYF
TGTGCCAGCAGCTTGGTCCTAGCGGGAGTTGGTGAGACCCAGTACTTC
>.|.|TRBV30|TRBJ2-3
CALDRAGVDTQYF
TGTGCCCTCGACAGGGCGGGAGTGGATACGCAGTATTTT
>once|TRBD2|TRBV6-5|TRBJ2-2
CASSRGLAGSGELFF
TGTGCCAGCAGCCGGGGACTAGCGGGGTCCGGGGAGCTGTTTTTT
>.|.|TRBV30|TRBJ2-7
CAWSVTGYEQYF
TGTGCCTGGAGTGTAACGGGCTACGAGCAGTACTTC
>.|.|TRBV27|TRBJ2-1
CASSSVRNEQFF
TGTGCCAGCAGTTCAGTCAGGAATGAGCAGTTCTTC
>.|TRBD1|TRBV5-4|TRBJ1-2
CASSRGQGAQSYGYTF
TGTGCCAGCAGCAGGGGACAGGGGGCGCAAAGCTATGGCTACACCTTC
>few|.|TRBV9|TRBJ1-1
CASSVGWAGDTEAFF
TGTGCCAGCAGCGTAGGATGGGCTGGGGACACTGAAGCTTTCTTT